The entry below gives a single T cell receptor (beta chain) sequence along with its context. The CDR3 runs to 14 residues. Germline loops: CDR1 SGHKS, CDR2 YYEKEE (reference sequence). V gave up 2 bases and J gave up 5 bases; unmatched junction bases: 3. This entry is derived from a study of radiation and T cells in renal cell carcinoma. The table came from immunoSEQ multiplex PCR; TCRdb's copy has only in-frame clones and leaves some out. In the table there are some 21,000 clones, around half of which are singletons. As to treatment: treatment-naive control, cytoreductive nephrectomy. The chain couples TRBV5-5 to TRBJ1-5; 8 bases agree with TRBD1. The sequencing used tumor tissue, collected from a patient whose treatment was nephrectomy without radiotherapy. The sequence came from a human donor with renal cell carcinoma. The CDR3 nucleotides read TGTGCCAGCAGCTTCGGACAGGGAGATCAGCCCCAGCATTTT. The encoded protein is CASSFGQGDQPQHF.